The 28 T cell receptor beta chains below were found in one sample sequenced in a study of shared clonotypes between healthy human individuals. Profiling relied on immunoSEQ multiplex PCR, and the TCRdb table lists in-frame clones only, not all of them. The table has under 1,900,000 clones, around 98.5% seen once. The specimen sequenced was naive CD4+ T cells sorted from blood. Subset noted: CD45RA+ positively selected. The source is a man aged 30-40 years in good health.

The chain joins TRBV15 to TRBJ2-1; 11 bases map to TRBD2. The length of the CDR3 is 19 residues. With V trimmed by 1 base and J by 8 bases, 16 bases remained unmatched. The V gene's germline CDR1 is LNHNV and CDR2 YYDKDF (reference sequence). This chain's CDR3 is CATSRGLPVAGGPVDEQFF. The CDR3 coding sequence is TGTGCCACCAGCAGAGGTCTCCCTGTAGCGGGAGGGCCGGTGGATGAGCAGTTCTTC.

J is TRBJ2-2 and V is TRBV11-3; D may be TRBD2 (6 bases). V was shortened by 2 bases and J by 5 bases, with 6 bases between the two germline ends. CDR1 SGHNT and CDR2 YENEEA come from the germline V gene. The CDR3 is made up of 13 amino acids. The CDR3 loop reads CASSLRGTGELFF. In DNA, the CDR3 is TGTGCCAGCAGCTTACGGGGGACCGGGGAGCTGTTTTTT.

The V gene is TRBV11-2, the J gene TRBJ1-1; D might be TRBD1 (6 bases). The CDR3 extends over 15 amino acids. The V end was cut by 5 bases, the J end by 1 base, with 14 bases between. The germline gives CDR1 SGHAT, CDR2 FQNNGV. In DNA form, the CDR3 reads TGTGCCAGCAGCCCCATAAGGGGGGCGAACACTGAAGCTTTCTTT. This gives the protein CASSPIRGANTEAFF.

The table lists this clone with a count of one. The chain employs TRBV28 and TRBJ1-2; possible D gene TRBD1, 6 bases. V lost 6 bases and J 2 bases, leaving 13 bases between the germline ends. CDR3 length equals 14 residues. Germline V CDR1 and CDR2: MDHEN, SYDVKM. CDR3 sequence reads: CASRVGTTNYGYTF. CDR3 DNA: TGTGCCAGCAGGGTCGGGACAACAAACTATGGCTACACCTTC.

This chain joins TRBV6-1 and TRBJ1-2; 12 bases are a match to TRBD1. This CDR3 region has 16 residues. Unmatched junction bases numbered 7, after V lost 3 bases and J lost 5 bases. In germline, CDR1 is MNHNS, CDR2 SASEGT. CDR3 loop: CASSEAGQGARYGYTF. The CDR3 DNA is TGTGCCAGCAGTGAGGCGGGACAGGGGGCGAGATATGGCTACACCTTC.

This clone appeared a single time. The chain recombines TRBV11-2 with TRBJ2-7; D unclear. Germline values: CDR1 SGHAT, CDR2 FQNNGV. This CDR3 spans 13 amino acids. Trimming left V 2 bases short and J 2 bases short, with 7 bases between. The CDR3 sequence is CASSLTTTYEQYF. The DNA of the CDR3 is TGTGCCAGCAGCTTAACAACCACCTACGAGCAGTACTTC.

In nucleotides, the CDR3 is TGTGCCAGCAGTTTGGGGAGGGAAGCCTTGAACTATGGCTACACCTTC. It translates to CASSLGREALNYGYTF. V usage is TRBV7-9 and J usage is TRBJ1-2; D remains ambiguous. With 6 bases removed from V and 2 bases from J, the gap between germline ends came to 19 bases. Germline loops: CDR1 SEHNR, CDR2 FQNEAQ (reference sequence). The CDR3 has 16 amino acids.

As concerns this clone: The sample contains more than one DNA sequence encoding this CDR3. This chain uses TRBV28 with TRBJ2-7; 12 bases agree with TRBD2. Germline V lookup: CDR1 MDHEN, CDR2 SYDVKM. The CDR3 length is 13 residues. V shed 5 bases, J shed 7 bases, and the junction held 3 bases outside the gene matches. CDR3 sequence (DNA): TGTGCCAGCAGTCCCGGACTAGCGGGGGAGCAGTACTTC. This encodes CASSPGLAGEQYF.

J is TRBJ2-5 and V is TRBV2; D possibly matches TRBD1 or TRBD2 (5 bases each). This CDR3 has 15 residues. Trimming left V 7 bases short and J 6 bases short, with 21 bases between. In germline, CDR1 is SNHLY, CDR2 FYNNEI. CDR3 in DNA: TGTGCCAGCACTGCCTTGGGGACGGTCATTCAGACCCAGTACTTC. It translates to CASTALGTVIQTQYF.

CDR3 amino acids: CASSFRQAGANVLTF. The CDR3 bases are TGTGCCAGCAGCTTTAGACAGGCTGGGGCCAACGTCCTGACTTTC. The chain uses TRBV7-3 and TRBJ2-6, with a weak D call TRBD1 (6 bases). In germline, CDR1 is SGHTA, CDR2 FQGTGA. This CDR3 is 15 amino acids long. Trimming took 3 bases from V and 2 from J, leaving 8 bases between them.

This rearrangement joins TRBV2 to TRBJ1-4; TRBD1 agrees at 7 bases. Trimming took 5 bases from V and 8 from J; bases not matched to a gene: 5. The CDR3 loop spans 13 amino acids. The germline gives CDR1 SNHLY, CDR2 FYNNEI. This CDR3 reads CASSLDRQEKLFF. The CDR3 nucleotides are TGTGCCAGCAGTTTGGACAGGCAAGAAAAACTGTTTTTT.

Points on this clone: This sample also contains other DNA sequences that code for the same CDR3. The V and J genes are TRBV5-1 and TRBJ1-3, with D unresolved. Looked up from germline, CDR1 is SGHRS and CDR2 is YFSETQ. The CDR3 length is 15 residues. Trimming stripped 0 bases from V and 0 bases from J, with 7 bases between. CDR3 DNA: TGCGCCAGCAGCTTGGATCCCAACTCTGGAAACACCATATATTTT. It yields the protein CASSLDPNSGNTIYF.

A word on this clone: Other DNA sequences in the same sample also yield this CDR3. V usage is TRBV28 and J usage is TRBJ1-5; D is unresolved. Looked up from germline, CDR1 is MDHEN and CDR2 is SYDVKM. V was pared by 5 bases and J by 6 bases, with 8 bases between. The CDR3 runs 12 residues. The CDR3 nucleotides read TGTGCCAGCAGTCAAGGTGCTCAGCCCCAGCATTTT. This sequence encodes CASSQGAQPQHF.

The chain couples TRBV4-1 to TRBJ2-2, with no clear D. This CDR3 contains 14 residues. The V end was cut by 4 bases, the J end by 6 bases, with 12 bases between. CDR1 MGHRA and CDR2 YSYEKL come from the germline V gene. CDR3 amino acids: CASSPLTVAGELFF. CDR3 bases: TGCGCCAGCAGCCCCTTGACGGTCGCCGGGGAGCTGTTTTTT.

V is TRBV9 and J is TRBJ1-1; 9 bases align to TRBD1. The CDR3 covers 15 residues. V lost 4 bases and J lost 3; bases outside the gene matches: 7. Germline-derived CDR1 and CDR2 are SGDLS and YYNGEE. The CDR3 loop reads CASSPRQGVDTEAFF. The CDR3 coding sequence is TGTGCCAGCAGCCCCAGACAGGGGGTGGACACTGAAGCTTTCTTT. Complete variable domain (other parts from reference TRBV9 and TRBJ1-1): DSGVTQTPKHLITATGQRVTLRCSPRSGDLSVYWYQQSLDQGLQFLIQYYNGEERAKGNILERFSAQQFPDLHSELNLSSLELGDSALYFCASSPRQGVDTEAFFGQGTRLTVV.

Only one count was recorded for this clone. The V and J genes are TRBV29-1 and TRBJ2-1, with D perhaps matching TRBD1 (6 bases). V lost 5 bases to trimming and J lost 10 bases, with 12 bases between them. Germline CDR1 is SQVTM and CDR2 is ANQGSEA. This CDR3 comprises 11 residues. The CDR3 coding sequence is TGCAGCGTTAGGACAGTTAGCGAGCAGTTCTTC. Amino acids: CSVRTVSEQFF.

The chain employs TRBV11-2 and TRBJ2-3; D not resolved. V was trimmed by 5 bases and J by 0 bases, leaving 21 bases between them. The V gene's germline CDR1 is SGHAT and CDR2 FQNNGV. CDR3 length: 18 residues. This CDR3 is CASSPVFGAQSSTDTQYF. The CDR3 nucleotides read TGTGCCAGCAGCCCAGTTTTCGGAGCGCAATCTAGCACAGATACGCAGTATTTT.

Details on this clone: Within the sample, other DNA sequences also encode this same CDR3. J is TRBJ2-1 and V is TRBV11-2, with TRBD2 as a possible D gene (6 bases). Germline V CDR1 and CDR2: SGHAT, FQNNGV. CDR3 size: 14 residues. V lost 2 bases, J lost 3 bases, and 8 bases lay in between. CDR3 sequence: CASSLSGSYNEQFF. For the CDR3, the DNA is TGTGCCAGCAGCTTATCCGGGAGCTACAATGAGCAGTTCTTC.

The chain joins TRBV28 to TRBJ2-1; 9 bases align to TRBD1. The CDR3 totals 15 residues. V was pared by 3 bases and J by 3 bases, with 3 bases of the junction left unmatched. Germline assignment: CDR1 MDHEN and CDR2 SYDVKM. CDR3 bases: TGTGCCAGCAGTTTCAGGACAGGGGTCTACAATGAGCAGTTCTTC. The encoded protein is CASSFRTGVYNEQFF.

The chain has TRBV4-3 and TRBJ2-7; 10 bases align to TRBD1. The V gene end was trimmed by 0 bases and the J gene end by 7 bases; junction bases not matched to a gene: 9. Germline V gives CDR1 LGHNA, CDR2 YSLEER. The CDR3 is made up of 16 amino acids. This CDR3 is CASSQDGTGALGEQYF. In DNA, the CDR3 is TGCGCCAGCAGCCAAGACGGGACAGGGGCCCTCGGGGAGCAGTACTTC.

The chain combines TRBV19 with TRBJ2-7, with D possibly being TRBD2 (5 bases). The ends were cut back, 6 bases at V and 0 bases at J, with 21 bases in the middle. This CDR3 has 17 residues. The germline V gene encodes CDR1 LNHDA and CDR2 SQIVND (reference sequence). The CDR3 DNA is TGTGCCAGTAGCCATTATTCCGGACTTCGGAGCTCCTACGAGCAGTACTTC. Its protein is CASSHYSGLRSSYEQYF.

The gene calls are TRBV10-2 and TRBJ2-7; TRBD1 aligns across 7 bases. The germline gives CDR1 WSHSY, CDR2 SAAADI. The J segment lost 6 bases and the V segment lost 5 bases, leaving 4 bases of the junction unmatched. The CDR3 extends over 12 amino acids. Here the CDR3 DNA reads TGCGCCAGCAGTACCAGGGGGTTCGAGCAGTACTTC. Translated: CASSTRGFEQYF.

As for this clone: One junction end disagrees with the germline gene, perhaps due to a read error. The same CDR3 arises from other DNA sequences in this sample as well. The rearrangement joins TRBV7-9 to TRBJ2-5; the match to TRBD1 covers 9 bases. Germline V gene data show CDR1 as SEHNR and CDR2 as FQNEAQ (reference sequence). This CDR3 comprises 16 residues. CDR3 coding DNA: TGTGCCAGCAGCTTACGGACAGGGGAGAACCAAGAGACTCAGTACTTC. Its translation: CASSLRTGENQETQYF.

Regarding this clone: Other DNA sequences from this sample encode an identical CDR3 as well. The chain has TRBV7-6 and TRBJ2-7; D remains unclear. The V gene lost 1 base and the J gene lost 3 bases, with 4 bases spanning the gap. There are 12 residues in the CDR3. Germline assignment: CDR1 SGHVS and CDR2 FNYEAQ. CDR3 DNA: TGTGCCAGCAGCTTAGGGGACTACGAGCAGTACTTC. Encoded protein: CASSLGDYEQYF.

V usage is TRBV7-8 and J usage is TRBJ2-7; weak D call: TRBD1 (5 bases). This CDR3 region has 15 residues. Germline V CDR1 and CDR2: SGHVS, FQNEAQ. Trimming removed 5 bases from V and 0 bases from J, with 14 bases in between. In DNA, the CDR3 is TGTGCCAGCAGCCCATCAGACAGAAGCTCCTACGAGCAGTACTTC. As protein: CASSPSDRSSYEQYF.

To note about this clone: The same CDR3 arises from other DNA sequences in this sample as well. V is TRBV18 and J is TRBJ1-4; no clear D gene. Germline CDR1 KGHSH, CDR2 LQKENI. The CDR3 is 13 residues long. The ends were cut back, 2 bases at V and 5 bases at J, with 6 bases in the middle. CDR3: CASSPGGNEKLFF. The CDR3 nucleotides are TGTGCCAGCTCACCAGGAGGGAATGAAAAACTGTTTTTT.

The chain combines TRBV27 with TRBJ2-4; TRBD2 agrees at 11 bases. The CDR3 runs 17 residues. Per germline, CDR1 MNHEY and CDR2 SMNVEV (reference sequence). V trimming: 2 bases; J trimming: 7 bases; junction bases outside the gene matches: 10. The CDR3 protein is CASSLRSSGRRENIQYF. The CDR3 DNA follows: TGTGCCAGCAGTTTAAGGTCTAGCGGGAGGAGAGAGAACATTCAGTACTTC.

The chain recombines TRBV7-9 with TRBJ2-7; D tentatively fits TRBD1 or TRBD2 (5 bases each). The germline V gene has CDR1 SEHNR and CDR2 FQNEAQ (reference sequence). V lost 5 bases and J 9 bases, leaving 14 bases between the germline ends. CDR3 length: 12 amino acids. CDR3 residues: CASSPPPGRQYF. The CDR3 DNA follows: TGTGCCAGCAGCCCCCCACCGGGACGGCAGTACTTC. Based on the CDR3 plus reference TRBV7-9 and TRBJ2-7, the full variable domain is DTGVSQNPRHKITKRGQNVTFRCDPISEHNRLYWYRQTLGQGPEFLTYFQNEAQLEKSRLLSDRFSAERPKGSFSTLEIQRTEQGDSAMYLCASSPPPGRQYFGPGTRLTVT.